The present T cell receptor (beta chain) was sequenced within a study of blood T cell repertoires in COVID-19. Turning to the study itself: COVID-19 samples, acute and convalescent, were from the United States, Italy and Spain. In each case, the material was cDNA or gDNA derived from T cells, B-cell-depleted T cells, or PBMCs.

The V gene lost 3 bases and the J gene lost 4 bases, with 13 bases spanning the gap. CDR1 MNHEY and CDR2 SVGAGI come from the germline V gene. The CDR3 is made up of 14 amino acids. As originally analysed: Estimated nucleated cell counts came from reference gene primer amplification. The protocol was immunoSEQ multiplex PCR, while the TCRdb copy is restricted to in-frame clones and leaves out a portion. The V and J calls and clone size are taken from that table; D and trimming were inferred from the DNA. The sample lists about 180,000 clones; over 75% were seen once. The sequenced material came from peripheral blood. The TCR originated in a man between 60 and 70 years old with acute or convalescent COVID-19. The chain is built from TRBV6-5 and TRBJ2-7, with unresolved D. The DNA of the CDR3 is TGTGCCAGCAGTTATTCAGAGACACAATACGAGCAGTACTTC. It yields the protein CASSYSETQYEQYF.